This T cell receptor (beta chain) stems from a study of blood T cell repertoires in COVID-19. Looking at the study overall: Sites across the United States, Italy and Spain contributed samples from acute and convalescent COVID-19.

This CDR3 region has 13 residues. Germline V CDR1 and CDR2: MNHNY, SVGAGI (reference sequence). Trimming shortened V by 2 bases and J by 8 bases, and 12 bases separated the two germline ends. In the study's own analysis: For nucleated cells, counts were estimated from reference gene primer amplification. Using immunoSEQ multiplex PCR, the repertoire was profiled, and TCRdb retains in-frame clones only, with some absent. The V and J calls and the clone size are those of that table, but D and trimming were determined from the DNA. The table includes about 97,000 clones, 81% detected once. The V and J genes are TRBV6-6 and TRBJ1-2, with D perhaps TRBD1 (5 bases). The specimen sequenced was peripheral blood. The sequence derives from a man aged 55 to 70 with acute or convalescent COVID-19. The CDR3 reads CASSYISGRGYTF. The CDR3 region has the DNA TGTGCCAGCAGTTACATTTCAGGGCGAGGCTACACCTTC.